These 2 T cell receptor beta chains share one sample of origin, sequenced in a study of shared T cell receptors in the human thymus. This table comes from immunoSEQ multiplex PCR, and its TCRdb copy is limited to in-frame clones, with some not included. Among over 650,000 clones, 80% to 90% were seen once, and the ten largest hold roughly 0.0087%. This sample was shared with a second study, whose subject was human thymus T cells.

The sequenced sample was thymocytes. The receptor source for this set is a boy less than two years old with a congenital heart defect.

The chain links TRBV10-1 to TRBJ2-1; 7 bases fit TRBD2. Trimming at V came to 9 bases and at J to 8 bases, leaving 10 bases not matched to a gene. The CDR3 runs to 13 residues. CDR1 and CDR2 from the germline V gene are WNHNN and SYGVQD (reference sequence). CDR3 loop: CASQLAPEDEQFF. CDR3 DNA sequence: TGCGCCAGTCAACTAGCGCCTGAGGATGAGCAGTTCTTC.

CDR3 protein: CASSPRRTGDWKREQYF. CDR3 bases: TGTGCCAGCAGCCCCCGGCGGACGGGGGACTGGAAGAGAGAGCAGTACTTC. The chain carries TRBV14 and TRBJ2-7; perhaps TRBD2 as D (6 bases). This CDR3 region has 17 residues. Trimming removed 4 bases at V and 7 bases at J, with 26 bases between. Germline lookup yields CDR1 SGHDN and CDR2 FVKESK.